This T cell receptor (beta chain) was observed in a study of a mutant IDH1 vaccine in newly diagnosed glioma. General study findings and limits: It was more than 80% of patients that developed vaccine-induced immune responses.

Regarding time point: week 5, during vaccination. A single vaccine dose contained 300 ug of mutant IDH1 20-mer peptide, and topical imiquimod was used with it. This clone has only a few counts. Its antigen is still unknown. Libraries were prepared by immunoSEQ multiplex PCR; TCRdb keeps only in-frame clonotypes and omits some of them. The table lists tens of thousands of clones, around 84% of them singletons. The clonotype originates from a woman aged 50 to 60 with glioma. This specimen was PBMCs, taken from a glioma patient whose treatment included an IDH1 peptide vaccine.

The CDR3 loop is CASSLFRDTEAFF. CDR3 DNA: TGTGCCAGCAGCTTATTCAGGGACACTGAAGCTTTCTTT. The chain employs TRBV11-3 and TRBJ1-1; D may be TRBD1 (5 bases). Germline V CDR1 and CDR2: SGHNT, YENEEA. The CDR3 has 13 amino acids. V was shortened by 2 bases and J by 3 bases, with 7 bases between the two germline ends. The full variable domain, in which reference TRBV11-3 and TRBJ1-1 provide the parts outside the CDR3, is EAGVVQSPRYKIIEKKQPVAFWCNPISGHNTLYWYLQNLGQGPELLIRYENEEAVDDSQLPKDRFSAERLKGVDSTLKIQPAELGDSAVYLCASSLFRDTEAFFGQGTRLTVV.